This T cell receptor (beta chain) was sequenced in a study of CD8+CD57+ T cells in acquired aplastic anemia. Unmatched junction bases numbered 10, after V lost 0 bases and J lost 6 bases. CDR1 and CDR2 from the germline V gene are SGHNT and YENEEA. The CDR3 runs 17 residues. By flow cytometry, patients selected for sequencing had shown an expansion of CD8+CD57+ cells. Genomic DNA constituted the template upon which TCR beta VDJ and CDR3 profiling was performed. A single record per CDR3 protein comes from TCRdb applying MiXCR to the reads. The sample has about 270,000 distinct CDR3 sequences; around 82% are singletons. Only a few counts were recorded for this clonotype.

J is TRBJ1-5 and V is TRBV11-3; 8 bases are a match to TRBD1. Sequencing was carried out using sorted CD4+, CD8+, or CD8+CD57+ T cells (not recorded which) from PBMCs. This TCR was sampled from a human donor with aplastic anemia. The CDR3 loop is CASSLDLTAGGTQPQHF. CDR3 bases: TGTGCCAGCAGCTTAGATCTGACAGCAGGGGGCACTCAGCCCCAGCATTTT.